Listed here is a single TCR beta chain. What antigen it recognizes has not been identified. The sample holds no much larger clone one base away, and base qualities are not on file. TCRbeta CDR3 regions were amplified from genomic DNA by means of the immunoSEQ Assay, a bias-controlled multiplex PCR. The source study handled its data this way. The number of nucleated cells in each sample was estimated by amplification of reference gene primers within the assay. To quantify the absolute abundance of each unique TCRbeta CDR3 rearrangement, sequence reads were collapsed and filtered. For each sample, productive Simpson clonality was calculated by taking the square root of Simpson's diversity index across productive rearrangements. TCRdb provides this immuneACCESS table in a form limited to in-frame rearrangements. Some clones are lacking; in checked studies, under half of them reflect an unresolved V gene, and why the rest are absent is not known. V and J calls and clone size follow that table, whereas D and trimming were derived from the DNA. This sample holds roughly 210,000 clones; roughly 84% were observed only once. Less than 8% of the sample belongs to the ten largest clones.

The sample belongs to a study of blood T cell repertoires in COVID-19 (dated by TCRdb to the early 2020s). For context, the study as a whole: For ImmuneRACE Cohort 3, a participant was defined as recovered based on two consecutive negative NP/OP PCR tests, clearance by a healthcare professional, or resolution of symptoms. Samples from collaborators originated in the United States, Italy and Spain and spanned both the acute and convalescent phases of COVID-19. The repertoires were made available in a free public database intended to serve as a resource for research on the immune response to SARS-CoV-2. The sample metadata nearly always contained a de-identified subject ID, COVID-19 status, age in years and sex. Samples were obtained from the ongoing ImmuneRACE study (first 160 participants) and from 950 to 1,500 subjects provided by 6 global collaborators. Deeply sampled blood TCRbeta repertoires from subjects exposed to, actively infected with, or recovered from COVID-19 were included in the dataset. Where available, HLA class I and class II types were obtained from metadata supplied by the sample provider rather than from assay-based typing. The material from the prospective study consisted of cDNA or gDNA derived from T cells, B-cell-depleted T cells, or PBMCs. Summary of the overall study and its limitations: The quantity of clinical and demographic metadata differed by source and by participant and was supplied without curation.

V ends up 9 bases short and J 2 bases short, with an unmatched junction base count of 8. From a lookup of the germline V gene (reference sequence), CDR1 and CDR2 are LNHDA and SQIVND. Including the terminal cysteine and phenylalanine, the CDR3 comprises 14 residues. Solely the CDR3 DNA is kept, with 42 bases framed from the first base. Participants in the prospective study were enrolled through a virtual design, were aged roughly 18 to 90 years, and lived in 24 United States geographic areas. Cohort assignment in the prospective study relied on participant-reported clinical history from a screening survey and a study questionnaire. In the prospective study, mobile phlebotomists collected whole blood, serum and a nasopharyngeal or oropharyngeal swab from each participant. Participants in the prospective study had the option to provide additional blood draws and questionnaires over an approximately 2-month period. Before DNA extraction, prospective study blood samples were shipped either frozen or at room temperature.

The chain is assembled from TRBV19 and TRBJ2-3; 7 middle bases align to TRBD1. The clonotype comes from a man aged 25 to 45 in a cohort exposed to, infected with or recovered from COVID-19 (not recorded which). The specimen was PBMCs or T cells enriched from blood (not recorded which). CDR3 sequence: CASAPGQNTDTQYF. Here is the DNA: TGTGCCAGCGCCCCGGGACAGAACACAGATACGCAGTATTTT. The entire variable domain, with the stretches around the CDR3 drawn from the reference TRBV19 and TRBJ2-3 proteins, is DGGITQSPKYLFRKEGQNVTLSCEQNLNHDAMYWYRQDPGQGLRLIYYSQIVNDFQKGDIAEGYSVSREKKESFPLTVTSAQKNPTAFYLCASAPGQNTDTQYFGPGTRLTVL.